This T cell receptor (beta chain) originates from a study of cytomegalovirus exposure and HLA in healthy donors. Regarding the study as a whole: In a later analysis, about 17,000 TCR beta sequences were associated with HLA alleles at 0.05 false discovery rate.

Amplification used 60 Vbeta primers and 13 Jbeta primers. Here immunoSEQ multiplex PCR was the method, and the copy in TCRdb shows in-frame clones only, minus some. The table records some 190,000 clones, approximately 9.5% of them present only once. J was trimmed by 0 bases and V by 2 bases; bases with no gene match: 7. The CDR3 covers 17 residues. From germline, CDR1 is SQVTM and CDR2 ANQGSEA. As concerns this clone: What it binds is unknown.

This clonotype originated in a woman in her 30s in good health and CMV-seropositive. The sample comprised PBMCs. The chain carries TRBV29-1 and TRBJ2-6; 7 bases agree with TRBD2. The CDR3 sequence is CSVERASGGSGANVLTF. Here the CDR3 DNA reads TGCAGCGTTGAACGGGCTAGCGGAGGCTCTGGGGCCAACGTCCTGACTTTC. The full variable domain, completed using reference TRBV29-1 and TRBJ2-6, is SAVISQKPSRDICQRGTSLTIQCQVDSQVTMMFWYRQQPGQSLTLIATANQGSEATYESGFVIDKFPISRPNLTFSTLTVSNMSPEDSSIYLCSVERASGGSGANVLTFGAGSRLTVL.